The rows below give T cell receptor beta chains drawn from one sample of a study of shared clonotypes between healthy human individuals. Clones were sequenced by immunoSEQ multiplex PCR, and TCRdb holds only the in-frame ones, with some missing. The profile shows about 2.3 million clones, 85% to 95% of them singletons. The material sequenced was naive CD4+ T cells from PBMCs. The receptors were gathered from a man between 18 and 35 years old in good health. Some clones in this sample may be carry-over from other donors' samples. Each CDR3 is given without its conserved first and last residue.

TRBJ2-7 | TRBV6-6 | ASSYSLAGGLLY
TRBJ2-3 | TRBV6-6 | ASTAPGGLGADTQY
TRBJ2-2 | TRBV18 | ASSHPGGRSTGELF
TRBJ2-3 | TRBV30 | AWSVGSGTDTQY
TRBJ2-7 | TRBV11-2 | ASSGGGRGYEQY
TRBJ2-1 | TRBV7-2 | ASGTRLERVYLRNEQF
TRBJ1-2 | TRBV19 | ATSFAGGWNGYT
TRBJ2-5 | TRBV2 | ASSVELKETQY
TRBJ2-7 | TRBV4-1 | ASSRGQGWGEQY
TRBJ1-2 | TRBV5-6 | ASSLGQIYGYT
TRBJ2-3 | TRBV27 | ASSLRQGSTDTQY
TRBJ1-2 | TRBV11-3 | ASSLTDGYGYT
TRBJ1-2 | TRBV7-9 | ASSLAVKAYGYT
TRBJ1-4 | TRBV4-3 | ASSQEISGNEKLF
TRBJ2-1 | TRBV7-9 | ASSSPSGSRFNEQF
TRBJ2-1 | TRBV7-3 | ASSLNFGHYNEQF
TRBJ2-7 | TRBV19 | ASSDGGLFYEQY
TRBJ2-7 | TRBV5-1 | ASSDQGHPITEQY
TRBJ1-1 | TRBV5-1 | ASSLTGGHTEAF
TRBJ2-3 | TRBV2 | ATSGRKDTQY
TRBJ1-5 | TRBV6-1 | ASNRDIYSNQPQH
TRBJ2-5 | TRBV5-1 | ASSLGPSIQETQY
TRBJ2-1 | TRBV6-6 | AIGSGRAGEQF
TRBJ2-7 | TRBV4-1 | ASSGGSSYEQY
TRBJ1-1 | TRBV29-1 | SPSRANTEAF
TRBJ2-1 | TRBV19 | ASSESLWGSGGGPMNEQF
TRBJ2-7 | TRBV5-4 | ASSLGRDATYEQY
TRBJ1-1 | TRBV7-2 | ASSLISVSPEAF
TRBJ2-1 | TRBV7-8 | ASSLSADGEQF
TRBJ2-5 | TRBV14 | ASSLAGVRETQY
TRBJ2-1 | TRBV6-5 | ASSSGSGVANEQF
TRBJ2-3 | TRBV11-2 | ASSLLAGGRTDTQY
- | TRBV7-9 | AGSRTSGLQETQY
TRBJ2-3 | TRBV7-9 | ASSLLGADTQY
TRBJ2-1 | TRBV6-5 | ASRMGSYNEQF
TRBJ2-7 | TRBV28 | ASSDTFYEQY
TRBJ2-5 | TRBV30 | AWSEGLDRGQETQY
TRBJ2-6 | TRBV30 | AWRAGNSGANVLT
TRBJ2-7 | TRBV6-1 | ASSEAATEQY
- | TRBV11-2 | ASSYSGMENEQY
TRBJ2-1 | TRBV5-3 | ARSCPGGGRRNEQF
TRBJ2-1 | TRBV9 | ASSVVGRAYNEQF
TRBJ2-1 | TRBV14 | ASSPTRISSYNEQF
TRBJ2-1 | TRBV7-3 | ASSLLASRNEQF
TRBJ1-5 | TRBV19 | ASSIGSRVQPQH
TRBJ2-7 | TRBV7-2 | ASSPEKFAGSYEQY
TRBJ2-5 | TRBV2 | ASSSYSGRVQETQY
TRBJ1-4 | TRBV27 | ASSLVGSPNEKLF
TRBJ2-7 | TRBV4-1 | ASSQDPGASFEQY
TRBJ2-5 | TRBV5-6 | ASSRGSSRGETQY
TRBJ2-5 | TRBV6-1 | ASNPGPTQETQY
TRBJ2-1 | TRBV7-9 | ASSDPGSGSEQF